Described below is a single T cell receptor beta chain sequence and its context. The antigen it binds to is not known. Base qualities are not provided; no much larger clone lies one nucleotide away. The source of the sample is a study of T cell repertoires in cytomegalovirus infection (dated by TCRdb to about 2019). About the investigation overall: Recently identified HLA-C-restricted CMV epitopes, whose presentation resists viral immunomodulation, were targeted by peptide stimulations together with well-studied HLA-B-restricted epitopes. Because public TCR beta signatures pointed to carriage of CMV infection together with the matching HLA type, the HLA type of each donor mattered for the analysis.

The sample was run on an Illumina HiSeq 1500. TCRdb reran the public reads through fastp at Q25 and MiXCR, keeping productive beta chains. Here each entry gathers all rows of one CDR3 protein and keeps the most common genes and DNA. The sample data list hundreds of thousands of distinct CDR3 sequences, and 31% of these were observed just once. About 14% of the sample is held by the ten biggest clonotypes. Per the publication, the treatment or condition label means: in vitro stimulation with specific CMV peptide epitopes to enrich CMV-specific T cells. Paper-wide results and their limitations: The ex vivo response was dominated by HLA-C-restricted CMV-specific TCR beta clonotypes, and the single most frequent clonotype in two of eight donors was supplied by these HLA-C-restricted clonotypes. In both this cohort and an independent roughly 400-donor cohort, the cumulative frequency of public TCR beta family members distinguished carriers of CMV infection plus the relevant HLA type.

From the germline V gene, CDR1 is SGHTA and CDR2 is FQGTGA. The CDR3, from cysteine to phenylalanine, totals 14 residues. Left in the record is the CDR3 DNA by itself, 42 bases read in frame from the first base. Trimming takes 1 base from V and 4 bases from J, and the germline ends sit 10 bases apart. The TCR comes from a human donor in good health (CMV status not recorded). Some clones in this sample may be carry-over from other donors' samples. Source: cultured CD8+ T cells from PBMCs, taken from culture after CMV antigen stimulation. The receptor chain draws on TRBV7-3 and TRBJ1-2; the D gene is not confidently resolved. The DNA sequence is as follows: TGTGCCAGCAGCTTAAATCCGGAGATCTATGGCTACACCTTC. Its product reads: CASSLNPEIYGYTF.